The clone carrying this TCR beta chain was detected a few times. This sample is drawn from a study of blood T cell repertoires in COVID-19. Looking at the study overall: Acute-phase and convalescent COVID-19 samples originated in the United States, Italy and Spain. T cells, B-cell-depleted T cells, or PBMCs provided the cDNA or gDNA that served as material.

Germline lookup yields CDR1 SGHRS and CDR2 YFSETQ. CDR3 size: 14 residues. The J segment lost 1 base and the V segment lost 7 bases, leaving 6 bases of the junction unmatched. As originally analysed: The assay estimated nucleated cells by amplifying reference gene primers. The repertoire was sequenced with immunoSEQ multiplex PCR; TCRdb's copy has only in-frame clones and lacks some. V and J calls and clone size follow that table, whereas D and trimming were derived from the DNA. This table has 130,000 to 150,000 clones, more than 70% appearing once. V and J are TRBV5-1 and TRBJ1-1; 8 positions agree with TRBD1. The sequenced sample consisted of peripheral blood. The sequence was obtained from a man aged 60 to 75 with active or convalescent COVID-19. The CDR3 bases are TGCGCCAGCGAAACCGGGACAGGGAACACTGAAGCTTTCTTT. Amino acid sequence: CASETGTGNTEAFF.